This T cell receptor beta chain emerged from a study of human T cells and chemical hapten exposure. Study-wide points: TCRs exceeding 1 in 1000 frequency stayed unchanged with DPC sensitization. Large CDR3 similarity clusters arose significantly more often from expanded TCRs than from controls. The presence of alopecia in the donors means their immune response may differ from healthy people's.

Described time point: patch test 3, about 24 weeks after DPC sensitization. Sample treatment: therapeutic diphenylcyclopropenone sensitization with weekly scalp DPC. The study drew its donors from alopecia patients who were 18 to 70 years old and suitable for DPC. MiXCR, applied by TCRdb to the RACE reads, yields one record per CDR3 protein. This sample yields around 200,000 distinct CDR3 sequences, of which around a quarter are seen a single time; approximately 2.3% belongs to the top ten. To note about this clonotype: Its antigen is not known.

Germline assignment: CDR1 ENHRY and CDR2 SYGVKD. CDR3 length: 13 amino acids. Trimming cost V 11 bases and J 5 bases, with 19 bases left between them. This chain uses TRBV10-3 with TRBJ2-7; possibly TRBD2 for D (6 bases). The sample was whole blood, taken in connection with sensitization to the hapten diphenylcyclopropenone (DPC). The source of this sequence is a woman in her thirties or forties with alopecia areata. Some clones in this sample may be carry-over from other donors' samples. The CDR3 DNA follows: TGTGCCGTGACCCGGGTGCCGGGGGACGAGCAGTACTTC. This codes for CAVTRVPGDEQYF.